The rows below give T cell receptor beta chains drawn from one sample of a study of PD-1 blockade in classical Hodgkin lymphoma. Assay: immunoSEQ multiplex PCR; the TCRdb copy retains only in-frame clones and omits some. The sample has tens of thousands of clones; around 81% are singletons. Sample: peripheral blood mononuclear cells (PBMCs), taken before the second cycle of nivolumab. The receptors were sampled from a human donor with classical Hodgkin lymphoma. Both conserved end residues are part of each CDR3. A D gene is named only where the DNA matches it firmly. Only some rows state a clone size, as once, few, many or a class for expanded clones.

J	size	D	V	CDR3	DNA
TRBJ1-3	few	TRBD1	TRBV7-6	CASSSRQGASGNTIYF	TGTGCCAGCAGCAGCAGACAGGGGGCCTCTGGAAACACCATATATTTT
TRBJ2-3	-	-	TRBV18	CASSPSTGRQPGTDTQYF	TGTGCCAGCTCACCATCGACAGGGAGGCAGCCAGGCACAGATACGCAGTATTTT
TRBJ2-2	-	TRBD1	TRBV14	CASSQVQGAGELFF	TGTGCCAGCAGCCAAGTACAGGGGGCCGGGGAGCTGTTTTTT
TRBJ1-1	few	-	TRBV28	CASIPRRTWNTEAFF	TGTGCCAGCATACCCCGGAGGACCTGGAACACTGAAGCTTTCTTT
TRBJ2-7	few	-	TRBV9	CASSTLPRGPYEQYF	TGTGCCAGCAGCACCCTGCCCCGGGGTCCCTACGAGCAGTACTTC
TRBJ1-2	few	TRBD1	TRBV28	CASTVGTGDYGYTF	TGTGCCAGCACTGTGGGGACAGGGGATTATGGCTACACCTTC
TRBJ1-5	once	-	TRBV9	CASSVDSDSNQPQHF	TGTGCCAGCAGCGTGGACAGTGATAGCAATCAGCCCCAGCATTTT
TRBJ2-7	few	TRBD1	TRBV4-1	CASGDRDEQYF	TGCGCCAGCGGTGACAGGGACGAGCAGTACTTC
TRBJ1-6	-	-	TRBV2	CASSRGQSSPLHF	TGTGCCAGCAGTAGAGGTCAGAGTTCACCCCTCCACTTT
TRBJ2-7	-	TRBD1	TRBV7-9	CASSLDRGETSPYEQYF	TGTGCCAGCAGTTTGGACAGGGGCGAGACTAGCCCCTACGAGCAGTACTTC
TRBJ1-1	-	TRBD1	TRBV7-3	CASSLNRGDIEAFF	TGTGCCAGCAGCCTCAACAGGGGCGACATTGAAGCTTTCTTT
TRBJ1-2	once	-	TRBV23-1	CASSRPGPYYGYTF	TGCGCCAGCAGTCGACCGGGGCCCTACTATGGCTACACCTTC
TRBJ2-1	-	-	TRBV11-3	CASSSRGYREKGRTNEQFF	TGTGCCAGCAGCTCCCGAGGTTATAGGGAGAAGGGGCGGACAAATGAGCAGTTCTTC
TRBJ2-1	-	TRBD1	TRBV7-3	CASSFGTGAYNEQFF	TGTGCCAGCAGCTTCGGGACAGGGGCATACAATGAGCAGTTCTTC
TRBJ2-7	-	TRBD2	TRBV10-2	CASSDRGGLAGYEQYF	TGCGCCAGCAGTGACAGGGGGGGACTAGCGGGTTACGAGCAGTACTTC
TRBJ1-2	-	TRBD1	TRBV5-4	CASSLGTGGIYGYTF	TGTGCCAGCAGCTTGGGGACAGGGGGCATCTATGGCTACACCTTC
TRBJ1-5	few	-	TRBV6-5	CASSYGSGSNQPQHF	TGTGCCAGCAGTTATGGGTCCGGGAGCAATCAGCCCCAGCATTTT
TRBJ2-2	-	TRBD2	TRBV4-3	CASSQGWLLAGGTGELFF	TGCGCCAGCAGCCAGGGGTGGCTCCTAGCGGGGGGTACCGGGGAGCTGTTTTTT
TRBJ1-2	few	TRBD1	TRBV19	CASSRDRLDYGYTF	TGTGCCAGTAGTCGGGACAGGTTGGACTATGGCTACACCTTC
TRBJ2-7	few	TRBD2	TRBV19	CASRTTGTSGYEQYF	TGTGCCAGCAGGACTACCGGGACTAGCGGATACGAGCAGTACTTC
TRBJ1-2	-	-	TRBV21-1	CASSKGRRGFMVYGYTF	TGTGCCAGCAGCAAAGGGAGGAGGGGGTTTATGGTCTATGGCTACACCTTC
TRBJ1-6	once	TRBD1	TRBV18	CASSPAGTGTYSPLHF	TGTGCCAGCTCACCGGCAGGGACAGGAACTTATTCACCCCTCCACTTT
TRBJ2-7	once	-	TRBV18	CASSTRGSYEQYF	TGTGCCAGCTCCACCAGGGGATCCTACGAGCAGTACTTC
TRBJ1-4	-	-	TRBV6-1	CASSEGEGGGEKLFF	TGTGCCAGCAGTGAAGGCGAGGGGGGAGGTGAAAAACTGTTTTTT
TRBJ1-3	-	TRBD1	TRBV6-5	CASSYRGQGEGAPIYF	TGTGCCAGCAGTTATAGGGGACAGGGTGAGGGAGCTCCCATATATTTT
TRBJ2-7	-	-	TRBV7-3	CASSLQGLYYEQYF	TGTGCCAGCAGCTTACAAGGACTCTACTACGAGCAGTACTTC
TRBJ2-7	-	-	TRBV28	CASSLTDFMDHEQYF	TGTGCCAGCAGCTTGACAGATTTTATGGACCACGAGCAGTACTTC
TRBJ1-2	-	TRBD1	TRBV28	CASSTLGGQNYGYTF	TGTGCCAGCAGCACATTAGGGGGACAGAACTATGGCTACACCTTC
TRBJ1-2	-	-	TRBV30	CAWMVQGESDGYTF	TGTGCCTGGATGGTGCAGGGAGAGTCTGATGGCTACACCTTC